This T cell receptor beta chain is drawn from a study of CD8 T cells in ankylosing spondylitis. Study-wide results and caveats: Disease-linked clones proved CD8+ and comparatively uncommon in peripheral blood. Disease-linked clones reportedly concentrated significantly in matched ankylosing spondylitis synovial fluid. A TCR beta motif made of several highly homologous variants seemed typical of ankylosing spondylitis blood.

The germline gives CDR1 DFQATT, CDR2 SNEGSKA (reference sequence). V was shortened by 0 bases and J by 6 bases, with 17 bases between the two germline ends. CDR3 length: 16 amino acids. This clonotype was seen ten or more times. As yet, its antigen is unknown. Quantitative 5'-RACE with molecular barcodes was used to make the TCR beta libraries. Using its own MiXCR run on the 5' RACE reads, TCRdb lists one record per CDR3 protein. The repertoire consists of more than 500,000 distinct CDR3 sequences, with roughly 5.3% occurring once and the leading ten covering 3% to 4.5%. The chain joins TRBV20-1 to TRBJ1-4; D is unresolved. The clonotype was recovered from a male donor with ankylosing spondylitis. Sequencing used blood, either unsorted or a sorted T cell fraction (not recorded which). The CDR3, as DNA: TGCAGTGCTAGAGATGGTGCCGGAGGGTGGTATGAAAAACTGTTTTTT. As protein: CSARDGAGGWYEKLFF.